These 27 T cell receptor beta chains were sequenced from one sample in a study of blood T cell repertoires in COVID-19. Clones were sequenced by immunoSEQ multiplex PCR, and TCRdb holds only the in-frame ones, with some missing. The sample records about 480,000 clones, less than 90% being singletons. Sequencing used peripheral blood. All receptors come from a woman aged 50 to 65 with COVID-19, enrolled during active disease.

In this sample, this clone turned up a few times. V usage is TRBV28 and J usage is TRBJ2-5, with D possibly being TRBD2 (7 bases). Per the germline V gene, CDR1 is MDHEN and CDR2 is SYDVKM. The germline V and J ends were trimmed by 2 bases and 4 bases, with 17 bases remaining between them. This CDR3 spans 16 amino acids. The CDR3 protein is CASSLTGTTPSETQYF. Here the CDR3 DNA reads TGTGCCAGCAGTTTAACAGGGACTACCCCTTCAGAGACCCAGTACTTC.

In its sample, this clone was seen once. The chain has TRBV27 and TRBJ1-2; 7 bases line up with TRBD1. The V and J ends lost 7 bases and 4 bases, in that order; junction bases with no gene match: 21. The CDR3 runs to 18 residues. Germline CDR1 is MNHEY and CDR2 is SMNVEV (reference sequence). DNA for the CDR3: TGTGCCAGCACTTATTTCCCGGGACAGCACCAAAGATTCTATGGCTACACCTTC. Protein: CASTYFPGQHQRFYGYTF.

The genes are TRBV6-6 and TRBJ2-3; 10 bases are a match to TRBD2. The CDR3 consists of 16 residues. The trim removed 6 bases at V and 9 bases at J, leaving 15 bases unmatched. CDR1 is MNHNY and CDR2 is SVGAGI in the germline V gene (reference sequence). In nucleotides, the CDR3 is TGTGCCAGCAGCCAAAGAAAGCGGGGGGGCCTCGGAACGCAGTATTTT. Its translation: CASSQRKRGGLGTQYF.

The chain links TRBV5-1 to TRBJ2-4; D perhaps matches TRBD1 (6 bases). V lost 4 bases, J lost 0 bases, and 8 bases lay in between. The CDR3 loop spans 14 amino acids. Germline V CDR1 and CDR2: SGHRS, YFSETQ. CDR3 coding DNA: TGCGCCAGCAGCACAGGGATAGCCAAAAACATTCAGTACTTC. It translates to CASSTGIAKNIQYF.

The chain uses TRBV6-5 and TRBJ1-3; D uncertain. There are 15 residues in the CDR3. V gave up 6 bases and J gave up 0 bases, with 12 bases separating them. CDR1 is MNHEY, CDR2 SVGAGI, per germline. CDR3 loop: CASSRNQDSGNTIYF. CDR3 nucleotides: TGTGCCAGCAGCAGGAATCAGGACTCTGGAAACACCATATATTTT.

This chain connects TRBV7-3 to TRBJ1-1; 10 bases agree with TRBD1. This CDR3 is built from 22 residues. V was clipped by 4 bases and J by 5 bases; unmatched bases: 28. Germline CDR1 reads SGHTA; CDR2 reads FQGTGA. The CDR3 bases are TGTGCCAGCAGCTCCTACTGGGACAGGGGCCAAGTTTATCAGACCTTGCCGACTGAAGCTTTCTTT. Residues: CASSSYWDRGQVYQTLPTEAFF.

The CDR3 loop is CASSLDPSSYEQYF. CDR3 DNA: TGTGCCAGCAGCTTAGATCCGAGCTCCTACGAGCAGTACTTC. V is TRBV7-9 and J is TRBJ2-7; D not certain. V was clipped by 1 base and J by 0 bases, with 7 bases between them. The CDR3 has 14 amino acids. Germline-derived CDR1 and CDR2 are SEHNR and FQNEAQ (reference sequence).

The chain employs TRBV11-2 and TRBJ2-5; 8 bases map to TRBD1. The germline V gene encodes CDR1 SGHAT and CDR2 FQNNGV. The CDR3 runs 15 residues. V dropped 3 bases and J dropped 5; count of bases not matched to a gene: 8. This CDR3 reads CASSFGTGRGETQYF. As DNA, the CDR3 is TGTGCCAGCAGCTTTGGGACAGGCCGAGGGGAGACCCAGTACTTC.

This clone occurred a few times. V gene TRBV5-1 combines with J gene TRBJ1-1; 8 nucleotides agree with TRBD1. The CDR3 loop spans 16 amino acids. CDR1 is SGHRS and CDR2 is YFSETQ in the germline V gene. V dropped 0 bases and J dropped 3; count of bases not matched to a gene: 7. The DNA of the CDR3 is TGCGCCAGCAGCTTGGATGGCAGGGGGCTCTACACTGAAGCTTTCTTT. The encoded protein is CASSLDGRGLYTEAFF.

V and J are TRBV14 and TRBJ2-7; TRBD1 matches 7 bases. J gave up 7 bases and V 4 bases, and 4 bases lay outside the gene matches. CDR1 and CDR2 from the germline V gene are SGHDN and FVKESK. The CDR3 is 12 amino acids. CDR3 protein: CASSPTGIEQYF. The CDR3 DNA follows: TGTGCCAGCAGCCCGACAGGGATTGAGCAGTACTTC.

This chain uses TRBV27 with TRBJ2-2; tentatively, D is TRBD1 (6 bases). Trimming removed 3 bases at V and 2 bases at J, with 13 bases between. CDR1 and CDR2 (germline): MNHEY, SMNVEV (reference sequence). CDR3 length: 16 residues. CDR3 bases: TGTGCCAGCAGTTTGTTGGGGGCCGACAACACCGGGGAGCTGTTTTTT. This sequence encodes CASSLLGADNTGELFF.

This chain links TRBV6-5 with TRBJ1-5; D is perhaps TRBD1 (6 bases). Looked up from germline, CDR1 is MNHEY and CDR2 is SVGAGI. Trimming took off 6 bases at V and 8 bases at J, with 14 bases between the two ends. The CDR3 extends over 13 amino acids. The CDR3, as DNA: TGTGCCAGCAGGGGGGCAGGGAGTAAGCCCCAGCATTTT. Encoded protein: CASRGAGSKPQHF.

This chain joins TRBV5-4 and TRBJ1-1; D possibly corresponds to TRBD1 (6 bases). The length of the CDR3 is 13 residues. Trimming cost V 4 bases and J 2 bases, with 9 bases left between them. Germline CDR1 reads SGHNT; CDR2 reads YYREEE (reference sequence). The CDR3 loop reads CASSPGTNTEAFF. Here the CDR3 DNA reads TGTGCCAGCAGCCCTGGGACAAACACTGAAGCTTTCTTT.

This clone was recorded once. The rearrangement joins TRBV10-3 to TRBJ2-1, with 9 bases matching TRBD2. Germline loops: CDR1 ENHRY, CDR2 SYGVKD. J gave up 5 bases and V 8 bases, and 22 bases lay outside the gene matches. This CDR3 is 19 amino acids long. The DNA of the CDR3 is TGTGCCATCTCTCGAATGCCGGGTCAAGTAGCGGGGGCCGACAATGAGCAGTTCTTC. It encodes CAISRMPGQVAGADNEQFF.

This chain connects TRBV12-5 to TRBJ2-7; 7 nucleotides match TRBD1. The trim removed 9 bases at V and 3 bases at J, leaving 5 bases unmatched. CDR3 length: 12 residues. The germline V gene encodes CDR1 LGHNT and CDR2 FRNRAP. The CDR3 bases are TGTGCTAGCGGCAGGGGGATCTACGAGCAGTACTTC. Translation gives CASGRGIYEQYF.

This clone turned up a few times. The junction departs from germline at one end; a sequencing error may be responsible. The V call is TRBV2, the J call TRBJ1-2; the D is unclear. Germline assignment: CDR1 SNHLY and CDR2 FYNNEI. This CDR3 has 13 residues. DNA of the CDR3: TGTGCCAGCAGGCCCCCGGGTAACTACGGCTACACCTTC. It is translated as CASRPPGNYGYTF.

CDR3 nucleotides: TGTGCCAGCAGTACGACGGGGACAGGGGTGGATGAGCAGTTCTTC. It codes for CASSTTGTGVDEQFF. The chain carries TRBV7-9 and TRBJ2-1, with 10 bases lining up with TRBD1. The V and J ends lost 6 bases and 8 bases, in that order; junction bases with no gene match: 10. The CDR3 extends over 15 amino acids. Germline assignment: CDR1 SEHNR and CDR2 FQNEAQ (reference sequence).

The V call is TRBV11-2, the J call TRBJ1-1, with 7 bases that match TRBD1. The CDR3 runs to 13 residues. From germline, CDR1 is SGHAT and CDR2 FQNNGV. Germline trimming cut 5 bases from V and 9 bases from J; bases unmatched to any gene: 9. CDR3 DNA: TGTGCCAGCAGCCCCTACTCACAGGGGCAAGCTTTCTTT. Translated: CASSPYSQGQAFF.

This clone was seen just once. The chain has TRBV10-2 and TRBJ2-3; TRBD1 might be the D (5 bases). This CDR3 spans 13 amino acids. CDR1 and CDR2 from the germline V gene are WSHSY and SAAADI. V was shortened by 4 bases and J by 4 bases, with 9 bases between the two germline ends. The CDR3 protein is CASSAQGPDTQYF. CDR3 in DNA: TGCGCCAGCAGTGCGCAGGGCCCAGATACGCAGTATTTT.

There are a few counts of this clone. This sequence joins TRBV7-9 and TRBJ1-2; unclear D gene. Germline loops: CDR1 SEHNR, CDR2 FQNEAQ (reference sequence). Between the trimmed V and J ends, which lost 2 bases and 4 bases, there was a span of 5 bases. This CDR3 is built from 12 residues. The CDR3 is CASSLQAYGYTF. CDR3 sequence (DNA): TGTGCCAGCAGCTTACAAGCCTATGGCTACACCTTC.

With respect to this clone: The same CDR3 arises from other DNA sequences in this sample as well. This chain links TRBV12-3 or TRBV12-4 with TRBJ2-7; 7 bases match TRBD1. The CDR3 sequence is 12 residues long. V lost 6 bases to trimming and J lost 5 bases; unmatched junction nucleotides: 4. CDR3 coding DNA: TGTGCCAGCAGCCTTGACAGGGACGAGCAGTACTTC. Its translation is CASSLDRDEQYF.

As DNA, the CDR3 is TGTGCCAGCAGTGAATTGGACAGGGCTCATGGCTACACCTTC. It codes for CASSELDRAHGYTF. The chain joins TRBV25-1 to TRBJ1-2; TRBD1 agrees at 8 bases. Trimming removed 1 base from V and 6 bases from J; junction bases left unmatched: 4. The CDR3 has 14 amino acids. CDR1 is MGHDK and CDR2 is SYGVNS in the germline V gene.

The CDR3 DNA sequence: TGTGCCAGCAGTCCCCGGGGGGGCGAGCAGTACTTC. It is translated as CASSPRGGEQYF. This chain connects TRBV27 to TRBJ2-7; TRBD2 matches 8 bases. Germline lookup yields CDR1 MNHEY and CDR2 SMNVEV (reference sequence). This CDR3 has 12 residues. J gave up 6 bases and V 5 bases, and 3 bases lay outside the gene matches.

V is TRBV3-1 (or the pseudogene TRBV3-2) and J is TRBJ2-7; 10 nucleotides agree with TRBD1. The germline gives CDR1 LGHDT, CDR2 YNNKEL (reference sequence). The V segment lost 4 bases and the J segment 1 base; nucleotides outside the gene matches: 4. The length of the CDR3 is 15 residues. The CDR3 region is CASSPGQGGSYEQYF. CDR3 in DNA: TGTGCCAGCAGCCCCGGACAGGGGGGTTCCTACGAGCAGTACTTC.

A single count supports this clone. The same CDR3 arises from other DNA sequences in this sample as well. This chain connects TRBV9 to TRBJ2-3; D not resolved. CDR1 is SGDLS and CDR2 is YYNGEE in the germline V gene. Trimming shortened V by 0 bases and J by 0 bases, and 2 bases separated the two germline ends. CDR3 length: 13 amino acids. The chain's CDR3 is CASSVASTDTQYF. The CDR3 nucleotides are TGTGCCAGCAGCGTAGCGAGCACAGATACGCAGTATTTT.

Regarding this clone: This same CDR3 is encoded by further DNA sequences in the sample. The V call is TRBV12-3 or TRBV12-4, the J call TRBJ1-1; D gene ambiguous. This CDR3 spans 13 amino acids. Trimming removed 6 bases from V and 5 bases from J, with 13 bases in between. The CDR3 region is CASRARVGTEAFF. CDR3 DNA sequence: TGTGCCAGCAGGGCGAGGGTAGGGACTGAAGCTTTCTTT.

This clone has only one observation. This chain connects TRBV6-1 to TRBJ1-5; a possible D gene is TRBD1 (6 bases). CDR1 and CDR2 from the germline V gene are MNHNS and SASEGT. The CDR3 contains 13 residues. V was pared by 2 bases and J by 13 bases, with 15 bases between. The CDR3 nucleotides read TGTGCCAGCAGTGAACAACCGGACAGTCCACAGCATTTT. This encodes CASSEQPDSPQHF.